The clone carrying this T cell receptor beta chain was counted between two and nine times. The investigators amplified TCR beta CDR3 regions from RNA transcripts. Carried out on the TCR CDR3, a first-round RT-PCR used the HTBI primer set. MiXCR, run by TCRdb on the multiplex PCR reads, gives a single entry per CDR3 protein. The table records a few hundred thousand distinct CDR3 sequences, about a sixth of them present only once. This specimen belongs to a study of T cells in Graves' hyperthyroidism and ophthalmopathy. The V gene's germline CDR1 is SGHTA and CDR2 FQGTGA. The CDR3 is 13 amino acids. V lost 4 bases to trimming and J lost 5 bases; unmatched junction nucleotides: 2.

The material sequenced was blood. The chain combines TRBV7-3 with TRBJ2-3; 8 nucleotides line up with TRBD2. The TCR sequence derives from a man between 35 and 55 years old with Graves' hyperthyroidism. This chain's CDR3 is CASSSGGQDTQYF. The DNA for the CDR3 is TGTGCCAGCAGCTCGGGGGGGCAAGATACGCAGTATTTT. Full variable domain (rest looked up from reference TRBV7-3 and TRBJ2-3): GAGVSQTPSNKVTEKGKYVELRCDPISGHTALYWYRQSLGQGPEFLIYFQGTGAADDSGLPNDRFFAVRPEGSVSTLKIQRTERGDSAVYLCASSSGGQDTQYFGPGTRLTVL.